The rows below give T cell receptor beta chains drawn from one sample of a study of type 1 and type 2 diabetes patients. TCRdb fed the multiplex PCR reads into MiXCR, producing one record per CDR3 protein. The profile shows 250,000 to 300,000 distinct CDR3 sequences, 47% of them singletons. Sequencing was performed on peripheral blood mononuclear cells (PBMCs). The receptors originated from a man aged 18 to 29 with type 2 diabetes. CDR3s include the opening cysteine and the closing phenylalanine or tryptophan. A D gene is named only where the DNA matches it firmly. Only part of the rows carry a size: once, few, many, or a class if the clone is expanded.

TRBV19	-	TRBJ2-2	-	TGTGCCAGTAGTATGGGCAGGAACACCGGGGAGCTGTTTTTT	CASSMGRNTGELFF
TRBV20-1	-	TRBJ2-5	TRBD2	TGCAGTGCCCGCCAACTAGCGAGGGAAGAGACCCAGTACTTC	CSARQLAREETQYF
TRBV25-1	-	TRBJ1-6	-	TGTGCCAGCAGTCCCCGGGACTATTCTAATTCACCCCTCCACTTT	CASSPRDYSNSPLHF
TRBV10-3	once	TRBJ2-1	-	-	CAISEGGEGTYTEAFFGQGTSVFF
TRBV6-4	-	TRBJ2-6	-	TGTGCCAGCAGTGAATCTGGCGGGGCCAGCGTCCTGACTTTC	CASSESGGASVLTF
TRBV2	-	TRBJ1-5	-	TGTGCCAGCAAGCAAGGAGGACTGGGTAGCAATCAGCCCCAGCATTTT	CASKQGGLGSNQPQHF
TRBV30	many	TRBJ2-2	-	TGTGCCTGGGGGGGCCTTGCTATTCGGACCGGGGAGCTGTTTTTT	CAWGGLAIRTGELFF
TRBV5-1	-	TRBJ2-2	-	TGCGCCAGCAGCTTGGGCAGGGGCCTCCCAAGCGGGGAGCTGTTTTTT	CASSLGRGLPSGELFF
TRBV9	-	TRBJ2-3	-	TGTGCCAGCAGCGTAGGAAGACGGACCACAGATACGCAGTATTTT	CASSVGRRTTDTQYF
TRBV30	-	TRBJ2-5	-	TGTGCCTCTGATTCCGGGTGGAGCCAAGAGGGAGAGACCCAGTACTTC	CASDSGWSQEGETQYF